These 2 T cell receptor beta chains were all obtained from the same sample, sequenced in a study of identifying expanded T cells in peripheral blood. Using immunoSEQ multiplex PCR, the repertoire was profiled, and TCRdb retains in-frame clones only, with some absent. The table has around 99,000 clones, 88% seen once; the top ten hold around 8.2%. Sequencing was performed on blood. These receptors were obtained from a person aged 18 to 75 in good health.

In this sample, this clone turned up once. The V call is TRBV4-3, the J call TRBJ2-7; D may match TRBD1 or TRBD2 (5 bases each). The CDR3 totals 14 residues. Trimming shortened V by 2 bases and J by 3 bases, and 11 bases separated the two germline ends. Germline CDR1 is LGHNA and CDR2 is YSLEER. The chain's CDR3 is CASSQRRGVYEQYF. CDR3 nucleotides: TGCGCCAGCAGCCAAAGGAGAGGGGTCTACGAGCAGTACTTC.

This clone has a handful of counts. J is TRBJ2-3 and V is TRBV7-2; TRBD2 aligns across 10 bases. The CDR3 spans 17 residues. Germline CDR1 reads SGHTA; CDR2 reads FQGNSA. The ends lost 6 bases at V and 5 bases at J; junction bases unmatched: 14. The chain's CDR3 is CASSRASGGTIGDTQYF. Written as DNA, the CDR3 is TGTGCCAGCAGTCGGGCTAGCGGGGGAACGATTGGAGATACGCAGTATTTT.